The 5 T cell receptor beta chains given below trace back to one sample, sequenced in a study of blood T cell repertoires in COVID-19. Data came from immunoSEQ multiplex PCR; TCRdb stores just in-frame clones and leaves some out. The sample has roughly 230,000 clones, roughly 84% seen once. Specimen: peripheral blood. All receptors come from a man aged 45-65 years with active or convalescent COVID-19.

This chain uses TRBV7-8 with TRBJ1-2; 7 bases line up with TRBD1. J was trimmed by 1 base and V by 3 bases; bases with no gene match: 2. The CDR3 runs to 14 residues. In germline, CDR1 is SGHVS, CDR2 FQNEAQ. CDR3 nucleotides: TGTGCCAGCAGCTTGGGACAGCTTAACTATGGCTACACCTTC. Residues: CASSLGQLNYGYTF.

The table lists this clone with a few counts. The gene calls are TRBV5-5 and TRBJ2-5; 7 bases fit TRBD1. Germline assignment: CDR1 SGHKS and CDR2 YYEKEE (reference sequence). The V segment lost 1 base and the J segment 5 bases; nucleotides outside the gene matches: 5. This CDR3 spans 14 amino acids. DNA of the CDR3: TGTGCCAGCAGCTTGTACAGGGGAACTGAGACCCAGTACTTC. This encodes CASSLYRGTETQYF.

The DNA for the CDR3 is TGTGCCTGGACCAGATCCAAAGGGGGAGAAAAACTGTTTTTT. This encodes CAWTRSKGGEKLFF. This chain links TRBV30 with TRBJ1-4; maybe TRBD1 (6 bases). CDR3 length: 14 amino acids. Trimming pared 4 bases from V and 8 bases from J, leaving 17 bases between. Germline V gene data show CDR1 as GTSNPN and CDR2 as SVGIG (reference sequence).

The chain is built from TRBV12-3 or TRBV12-4 and TRBJ2-2; TRBD2 might be the D (5 bases). The CDR3 sequence is 12 residues long. Trimming removed 6 bases at V and 7 bases at J, with 9 bases between. The DNA of the CDR3 is TGTGCCAGCAGGCAACGGGGCGGGGAGCTGTTTTTT. This translates into CASRQRGGELFF.

The chain has TRBV2 and TRBJ2-1, with D maybe TRBD2 (6 bases). This CDR3 comprises 11 residues. Deletions cut 10 bases from V and 9 bases from J, with 13 bases between. Looked up from germline, CDR1 is SNHLY and CDR2 is FYNNEI. CDR3 sequence: CATEGSAEQFF. The CDR3 DNA follows: TGTGCCACGGAGGGGAGTGCTGAGCAGTTCTTC.